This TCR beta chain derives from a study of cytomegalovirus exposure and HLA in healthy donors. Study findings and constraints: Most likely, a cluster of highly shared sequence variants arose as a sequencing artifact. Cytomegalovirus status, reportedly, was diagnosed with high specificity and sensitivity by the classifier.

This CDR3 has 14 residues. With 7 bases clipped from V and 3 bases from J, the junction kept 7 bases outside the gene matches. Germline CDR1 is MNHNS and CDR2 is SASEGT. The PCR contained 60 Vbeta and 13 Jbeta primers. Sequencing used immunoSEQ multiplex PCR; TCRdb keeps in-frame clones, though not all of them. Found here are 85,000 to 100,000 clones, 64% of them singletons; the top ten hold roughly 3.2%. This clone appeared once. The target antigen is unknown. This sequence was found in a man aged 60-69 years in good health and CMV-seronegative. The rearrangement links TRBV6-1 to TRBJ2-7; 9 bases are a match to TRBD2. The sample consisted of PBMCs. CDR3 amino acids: CASTSSGADYEQYF. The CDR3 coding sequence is TGTGCCAGCACTTCTAGCGGGGCGGACTACGAGCAGTACTTC.